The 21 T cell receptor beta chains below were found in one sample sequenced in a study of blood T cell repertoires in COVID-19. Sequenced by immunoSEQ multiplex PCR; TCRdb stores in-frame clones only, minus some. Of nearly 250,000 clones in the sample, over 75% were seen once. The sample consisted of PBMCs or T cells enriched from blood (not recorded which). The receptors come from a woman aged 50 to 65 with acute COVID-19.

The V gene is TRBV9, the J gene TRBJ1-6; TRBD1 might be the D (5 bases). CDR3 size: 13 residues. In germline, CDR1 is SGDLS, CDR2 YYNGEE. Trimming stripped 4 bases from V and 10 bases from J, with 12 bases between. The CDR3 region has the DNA TGTGCCAGCAGCTTCCGGACACAGTCACCCCTCCACTTT. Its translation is CASSFRTQSPLHF.

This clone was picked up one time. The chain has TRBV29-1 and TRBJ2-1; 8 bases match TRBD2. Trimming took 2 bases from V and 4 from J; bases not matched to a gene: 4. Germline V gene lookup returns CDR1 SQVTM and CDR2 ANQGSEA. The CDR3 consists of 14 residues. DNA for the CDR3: TGCAGCGTTGAATCGCGGGGGGAGTACAATGAGCAGTTCTTC. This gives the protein CSVESRGEYNEQFF.

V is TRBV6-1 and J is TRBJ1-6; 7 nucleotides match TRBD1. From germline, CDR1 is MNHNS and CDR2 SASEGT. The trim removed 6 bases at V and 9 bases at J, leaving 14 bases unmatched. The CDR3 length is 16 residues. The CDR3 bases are TGTGCCAGCAGGGAAACCACAGGGGTCGGGGGTTCACCCCTCCACTTT. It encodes CASRETTGVGGSPLHF.

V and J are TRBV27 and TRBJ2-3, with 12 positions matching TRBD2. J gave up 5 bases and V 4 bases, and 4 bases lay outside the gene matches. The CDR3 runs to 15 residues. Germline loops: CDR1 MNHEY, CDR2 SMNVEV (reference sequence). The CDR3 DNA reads TGTGCCAGCAGTTCTAGCGGGGGGGCCATAGATACGCAGTATTTT. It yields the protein CASSSSGGAIDTQYF.

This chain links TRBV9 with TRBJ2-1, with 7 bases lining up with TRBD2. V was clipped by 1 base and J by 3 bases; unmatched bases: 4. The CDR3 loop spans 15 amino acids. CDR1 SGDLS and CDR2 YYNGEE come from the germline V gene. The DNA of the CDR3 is TGTGCCAGCAGCGTAAGGAGCGGGGACTACAATGAGCAGTTCTTC. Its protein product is CASSVRSGDYNEQFF.

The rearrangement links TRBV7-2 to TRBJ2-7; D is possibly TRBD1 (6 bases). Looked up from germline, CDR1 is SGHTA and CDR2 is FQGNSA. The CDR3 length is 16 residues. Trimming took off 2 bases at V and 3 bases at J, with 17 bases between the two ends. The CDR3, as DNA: TGTGCCAGCAGCTTAACACCGGCAGGGGTGGGCTACGAGCAGTACTTC. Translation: CASSLTPAGVGYEQYF. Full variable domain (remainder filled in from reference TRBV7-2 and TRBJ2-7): GAGVSQSPSNKVTEKGKDVELRCDPISGHTALYWYRQSLGQGLEFLIYFQGNSAPDKSGLPSDRFSAERTGGSVSTLTIQRTQQEDSAVYLCASSLTPAGVGYEQYFGPGTRLTVT.

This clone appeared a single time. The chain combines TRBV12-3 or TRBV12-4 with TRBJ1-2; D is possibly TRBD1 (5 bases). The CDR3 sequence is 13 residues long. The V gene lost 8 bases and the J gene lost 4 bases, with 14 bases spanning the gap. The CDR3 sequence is CASLPDIPYGYTF. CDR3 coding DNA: TGTGCCAGCCTTCCGGACATTCCCTATGGCTACACCTTC.

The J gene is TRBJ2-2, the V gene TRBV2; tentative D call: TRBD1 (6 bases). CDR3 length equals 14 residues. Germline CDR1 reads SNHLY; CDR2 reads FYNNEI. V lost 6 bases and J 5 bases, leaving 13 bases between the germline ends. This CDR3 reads CASRGALRTGELFF. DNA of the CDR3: TGTGCCAGCAGGGGGGCCCTACGGACCGGGGAGCTGTTTTTT.

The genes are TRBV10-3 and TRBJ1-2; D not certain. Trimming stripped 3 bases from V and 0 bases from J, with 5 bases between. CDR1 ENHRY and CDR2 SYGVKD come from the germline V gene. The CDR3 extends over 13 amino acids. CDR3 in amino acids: CAISDGANYGYTF. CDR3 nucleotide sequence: TGTGCCATCAGTGACGGAGCTAACTATGGCTACACCTTC.

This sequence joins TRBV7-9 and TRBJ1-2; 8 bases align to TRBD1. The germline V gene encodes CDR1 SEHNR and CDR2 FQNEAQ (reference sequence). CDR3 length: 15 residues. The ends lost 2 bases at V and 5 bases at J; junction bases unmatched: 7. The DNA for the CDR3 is TGTGCCAGCAGCTTAACTTTGGACAGGGAGTATGGCTACACCTTC. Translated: CASSLTLDREYGYTF.

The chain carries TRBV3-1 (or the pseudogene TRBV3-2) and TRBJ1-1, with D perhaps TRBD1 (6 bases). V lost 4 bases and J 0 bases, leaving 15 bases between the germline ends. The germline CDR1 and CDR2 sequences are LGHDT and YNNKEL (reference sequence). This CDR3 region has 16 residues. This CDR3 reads CASSPMEGTLNTEAFF. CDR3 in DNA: TGTGCCAGCAGCCCAATGGAAGGGACATTGAACACTGAAGCTTTCTTT.

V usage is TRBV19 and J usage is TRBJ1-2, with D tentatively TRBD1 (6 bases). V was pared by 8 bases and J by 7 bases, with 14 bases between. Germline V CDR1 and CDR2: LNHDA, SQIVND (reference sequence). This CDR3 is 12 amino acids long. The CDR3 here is CASRGALSGYTF. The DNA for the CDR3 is TGTGCCAGTCGGGGGGCATTAAGTGGCTACACCTTC.

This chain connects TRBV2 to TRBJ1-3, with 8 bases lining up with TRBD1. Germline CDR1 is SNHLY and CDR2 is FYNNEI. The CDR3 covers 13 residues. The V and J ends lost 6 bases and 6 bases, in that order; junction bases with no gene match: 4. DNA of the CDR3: TGTGCCAGCAGCCCGACAGGGGCAAACACCATATATTTT. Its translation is CASSPTGANTIYF. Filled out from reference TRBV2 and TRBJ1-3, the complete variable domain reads EPEVTQTPSHQVTQMGQEVILRCVPISNHLYFYWYRQILGQKVEFLVSFYNNEISEKSEIFDDQFSVERPDGSNFTLKIRSTKLEDSAMYFCASSPTGANTIYFGEGSWLTVV.

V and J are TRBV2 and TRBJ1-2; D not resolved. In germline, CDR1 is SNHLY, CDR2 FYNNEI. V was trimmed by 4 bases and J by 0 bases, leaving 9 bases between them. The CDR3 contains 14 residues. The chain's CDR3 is CASSALEANYGYTF. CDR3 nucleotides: TGTGCCAGCAGTGCCTTAGAAGCTAACTATGGCTACACCTTC.

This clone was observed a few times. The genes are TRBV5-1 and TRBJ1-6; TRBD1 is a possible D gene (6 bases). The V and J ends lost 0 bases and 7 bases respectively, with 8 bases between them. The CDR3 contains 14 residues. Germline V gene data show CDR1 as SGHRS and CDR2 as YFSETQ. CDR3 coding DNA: TGCGCCAGCAGCTTGGCCAGGGGAAATTCACCCCTCCACTTT. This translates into CASSLARGNSPLHF.

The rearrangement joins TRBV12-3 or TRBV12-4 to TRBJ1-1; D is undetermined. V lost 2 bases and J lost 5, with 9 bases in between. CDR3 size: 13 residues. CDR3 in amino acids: CASSLNTGTEAFF. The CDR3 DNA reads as TGTGCCAGCAGTTTAAACACGGGAACTGAAGCTTTCTTT.

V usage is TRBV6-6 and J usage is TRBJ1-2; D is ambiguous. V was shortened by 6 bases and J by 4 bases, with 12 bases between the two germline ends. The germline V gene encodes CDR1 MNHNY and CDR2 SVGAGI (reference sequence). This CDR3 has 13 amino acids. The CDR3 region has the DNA TGTGCCAGCAGCCAAGACGGACTCTATGGCTACACCTTC. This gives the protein CASSQDGLYGYTF.

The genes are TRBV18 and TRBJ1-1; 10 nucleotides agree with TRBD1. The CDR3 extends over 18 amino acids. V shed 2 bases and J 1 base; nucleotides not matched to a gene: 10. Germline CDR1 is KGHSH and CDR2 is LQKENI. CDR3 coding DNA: TGTGCCAGCTCACCATCTCGGACAGGGGGATTGTCGAACACTGAAGCTTTCTTT. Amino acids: CASSPSRTGGLSNTEAFF.

This CDR3 is CATSIGGGGYTF. CDR3 bases: TGTGCCACCAGCATAGGGGGGGGCGGCTACACCTTC. The chain combines TRBV15 with TRBJ1-2; D is possibly TRBD1 (6 bases). Germline V gene sequence: CDR1 LNHNV, CDR2 YYDKDF (reference sequence). Trimming shortened V by 4 bases and J by 8 bases, and 11 bases separated the two germline ends. CDR3 length equals 12 residues.

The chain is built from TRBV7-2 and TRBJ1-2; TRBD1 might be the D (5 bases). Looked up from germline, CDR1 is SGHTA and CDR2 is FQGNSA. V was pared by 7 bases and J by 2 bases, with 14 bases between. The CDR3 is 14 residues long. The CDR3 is CASTDRSGNYGYTF. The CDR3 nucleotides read TGTGCCAGCACCGATCGCTCAGGGAACTATGGCTACACCTTC.

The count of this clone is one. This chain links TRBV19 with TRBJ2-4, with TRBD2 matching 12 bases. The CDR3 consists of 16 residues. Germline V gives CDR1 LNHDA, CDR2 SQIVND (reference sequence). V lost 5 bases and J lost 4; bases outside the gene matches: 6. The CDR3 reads CASSASSGGGKNIQYF. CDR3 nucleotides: TGTGCCAGTAGTGCTTCTAGCGGGGGGGGAAAAAACATTCAGTACTTC.